The 10 T cell receptor beta chains listed next were all sequenced from one sample in a study of T cells in women clearing cervical HPV infection. Profiled with immunoSEQ multiplex PCR; TCRdb holds only in-frame clones, not every one. This sample's table reports tens of thousands of clones. Sequencing was carried out using blood buffy coat. These TCRs come from a woman between 18 and 69 years old with a cervical HPV16 infection that either progressed to CIN3+ or cleared (not recorded which).

As regards this clone: The read terminates 3 residues before the CDR3 end, so the remaining end is supplied by the germline J gene. The chain employs TRBV19 and TRBJ2-7, with D possibly matching TRBD1 (7 bases). V was trimmed by 3 bases and J by 3 bases, leaving 12 bases between them. The CDR3 contains 14 residues. Germline V gene lookup returns CDR1 LNHDA and CDR2 SQIVND (reference sequence). This chain's CDR3 is CASSIGRGDYEQYF. The part of the CDR3 DNA that was read is TGTGCCAGTAGTATCGGCAGGGGGGACTACGAG.

Worth noting for this clone: The read falls 3 residues short of the CDR3 end, and the missing part is taken from the germline J gene. The V gene is TRBV29-1, the J gene TRBJ2-2; 11 positions match TRBD1. This CDR3 has 13 residues. Germline V gives CDR1 SQVTM, CDR2 ANQGSEA. Partial CDR3 DNA: TGCAGCGTTCCCGGGACAGGGGGTGAAAAG. Amino acid sequence: CSVPGTGGEK. The complete CDR3 sequence is CSVPGTGGEKLFF.

Note on this clone: The CDR3 is cut off 3 residues early in the read; its end comes from the germline J gene. This rearrangement joins TRBV6-2 or TRBV6-3 to TRBJ1-5; TRBD1 matches at 7 bases. V gave up 7 bases and J gave up 2 bases; unmatched junction bases: 8. Germline values: CDR1 MNHEY, CDR2 SVGEGT. The CDR3 spans 15 residues. CDR3 sequence: CASMGRQGGNQPQHF. Partial CDR3 DNA: TGTGCCAGCATGGGGAGACAGGGAGGCAATCAGCCC.

A note on this clone: Read data end 3 residues before the CDR3 end; the end is taken from the germline J gene. This sequence joins TRBV5-6 and TRBJ1-1, with 8 bases lining up with TRBD1. Trimming took 4 bases from V and 4 from J; bases not matched to a gene: 9. Looked up from germline, CDR1 is SGHDT and CDR2 is YYEEEE. The CDR3 length is 15 residues. The covered CDR3 bases are TGTGCCAGCAGCGCCGTCCAGGGGGCGGGCACTGAA. Translation: CASSAVQGAGTE. The entire CDR3 is CASSAVQGAGTEAFF.

The CDR3 DNA, read in part, is TGTGCCATCAGTGAGTCGAACCCCGGGGTCTCCTACGAG. It yields the protein CAISESNPGVSYE. The entire CDR3 reads CAISESNPGVSYEQYF. This sequence joins TRBV10-3 and TRBJ2-7; maybe TRBD2 (5 bases). The CDR3 end lies 3 residues beyond the end of the read and is filled in from the germline J gene. Trimming removed 0 bases from V and 0 bases from J, with 12 bases in between. Germline loops: CDR1 ENHRY, CDR2 SYGVKD. This CDR3 has 16 amino acids.

Details on this clone: The missing CDR3 end, 3 residues past where the read stops, is filled in from the germline J gene. The same CDR3 arises from other DNA sequences in this sample as well. This rearrangement joins TRBV29-1 to TRBJ1-3; 9 positions agree with TRBD1. The V gene's germline CDR1 is SQVTM and CDR2 ANQGSEA. The V and J ends lost 4 bases and 2 bases, in that order; junction bases with no gene match: 3. The length of the CDR3 is 14 residues. CDR3 DNA (partial): TGCAGCGTTGGACAGGGGGAACCTGGAAACACC. This codes for CSVGQGEPGNT. The full CDR3 protein is CSVGQGEPGNTIYF.

As for this clone: From the germline J gene comes the end of the CDR3, since the read stops 3 residues before it. The V gene is TRBV12-3 or TRBV12-4, the J gene TRBJ2-4; perhaps TRBD1 as D (6 bases). This CDR3 is built from 15 residues. Trimming pared 0 bases from V and 5 bases from J, leaving 11 bases between. The CDR3 loop is CASSLAQGIQNIQYF. The sequenced part of the CDR3 DNA is TGTGCCAGCAGTTTAGCCCAGGGGATCCAAAACATT.

A remark on this clone: The read comes to an end 3 residues before the CDR3 does, leaving the germline J gene to fill in the end. V is TRBV3-1 (or the pseudogene TRBV3-2) and J is TRBJ2-5; a weak D match, TRBD2 (6 bases). The CDR3 covers 13 residues. Germline V lookup: CDR1 LGHDT, CDR2 YNNKEL (reference sequence). Trimming took 2 bases from V and 6 from J, leaving 10 bases between them. The sequenced part of the CDR3 DNA is TGTGCCAGCAGCCAAATGGCGGGAAAGACC. Amino acids: CASSQMAGKT. The whole CDR3 sequence is CASSQMAGKTQYF.

For this clone: The read halts 3 residues ahead of the CDR3 end, with the missing end drawn from the germline J gene. V gene TRBV10-3 combines with J gene TRBJ2-7; 8 bases are a match to TRBD2. Trimming took 4 bases from V and 1 from J; bases not matched to a gene: 3. The length of the CDR3 is 14 residues. Germline CDR1 and CDR2: ENHRY and SYGVKD. This CDR3 is CAISGTGGSYEQYF. The part of the CDR3 DNA that was read is TGTGCCATCAGTGGGACGGGGGGGTCCTACGAG.

With respect to this clone: The missing CDR3 end, 3 residues past where the read stops, is filled in from the germline J gene. The genes are TRBV19 and TRBJ1-6; D not certain. The germline CDR1 and CDR2 sequences are LNHDA and SQIVND (reference sequence). V was cut by 0 bases and J by 6 bases, with 9 bases left in between. The CDR3 spans 15 residues. CDR3 DNA, as far as it was read: TGTGCCAGTAGTATAGACAGATCCATTAATTCACCC. Its translation is CASSIDRSINSP. Given in full, the CDR3 is CASSIDRSINSPLHF.